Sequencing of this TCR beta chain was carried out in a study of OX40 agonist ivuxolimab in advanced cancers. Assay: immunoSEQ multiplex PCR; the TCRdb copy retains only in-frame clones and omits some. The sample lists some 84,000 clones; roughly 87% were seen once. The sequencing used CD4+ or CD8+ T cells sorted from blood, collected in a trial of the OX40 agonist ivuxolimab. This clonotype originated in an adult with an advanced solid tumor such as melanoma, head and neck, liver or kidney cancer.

In nucleotides, the CDR3 is TGCGCCAGCAGCTTGGGCCCCACAGGGACTTCGGGAAACACCATATATTTT. As protein: CASSLGPTGTSGNTIYF. This chain connects TRBV5-1 to TRBJ1-3; D perhaps matches TRBD1 (6 bases). The CDR3 has 17 amino acids. Germline loops: CDR1 SGHRS, CDR2 YFSETQ. V shed 0 bases and J shed 4 bases, with 17 bases lying between them.